A selection of T cell receptor beta chains follows, all from one sample in a study of PD-L1 blockade in urothelial cancer. Assay: immunoSEQ multiplex PCR; the TCRdb copy retains only in-frame clones and omits some. Of roughly 29,000 clones in the sample, under 90% were seen once. Here the sequenced sample was PBMCs, taken around atezolizumab (anti-PD-L1) treatment. The receptor set was obtained from a man between 65 and 79 years old with urothelial cancer. Both conserved end residues are part of each CDR3. D genes are given only for firm matches. The size field is filled for only some rows; it gives once, few, many or a size class.

V gene: TRBV27; J gene: TRBJ1-5; D gene: -; clone size: -; CDR3 length: 14; CDR3 protein: CASSLSQDRQPQHF; CDR3 DNA: TGTGCCAGCAGTTTATCCCAAGATCGGCAGCCCCAGCATTTT
V gene: TRBV2; J gene: TRBJ1-2; D gene: TRBD1; clone size: -; CDR3 length: 12; CDR3 protein: CASEGNRGGYTF; CDR3 DNA: TGTGCCAGCGAAGGGAACAGGGGCGGCTACACCTTC
V gene: TRBV7-9; J gene: TRBJ2-3; D gene: -; clone size: -; CDR3 length: 15; CDR3 protein: CASSSLGGGSDTQYF; CDR3 DNA: TGTGCCAGCAGCTCCCTAGGGGGGGGGTCAGATACGCAGTATTTT
V gene: TRBV6-5; J gene: TRBJ1-1; D gene: -; clone size: -; CDR3 length: 14; CDR3 protein: CASTARNMGTEAFF; CDR3 DNA: TGTGCCAGCACCGCTAGAAATATGGGCACTGAAGCTTTCTTT
V gene: TRBV6-1; J gene: TRBJ2-7; D gene: TRBD1; clone size: -; CDR3 length: 12; CDR3 protein: CASSGQGLEQYF; CDR3 DNA: TGTGCCAGCAGTGGACAGGGGCTTGAGCAGTACTTC
V gene: TRBV2; J gene: TRBJ1-1; D gene: TRBD1; clone size: once; CDR3 length: 13; CDR3 protein: CASSTGVGTEAFF; CDR3 DNA: TGTGCCAGCAGTACAGGGGTTGGCACTGAAGCTTTCTTT
V gene: TRBV7-9; J gene: TRBJ1-1; D gene: -; clone size: -; CDR3 length: 14; CDR3 protein: CASSSRRGNTEAFF; CDR3 DNA: TGTGCCAGCAGCTCACGACGGGGGAACACTGAAGCTTTCTTT
V gene: TRBV19; J gene: TRBJ1-2; D gene: -; clone size: -; CDR3 length: 14; CDR3 protein: CASRRRESNYGYTF; CDR3 DNA: TGTGCCAGTCGTCGACGGGAGTCTAACTATGGCTACACCTTC
V gene: TRBV15; J gene: TRBJ1-4; D gene: -; clone size: -; CDR3 length: 15; CDR3 protein: CATSRDGAEQEKLFF; CDR3 DNA: TGTGCCACCAGCAGAGATGGGGCGGAACAAGAAAAACTGTTTTTT
V gene: TRBV11-3; J gene: TRBJ1-4; D gene: -; clone size: -; CDR3 length: 18; CDR3 protein: CASSTRPPRGRANEKLFF; CDR3 DNA: TGTGCCAGCAGCACAAGACCCCCTCGCGGTCGCGCTAATGAAAAACTGTTTTTT
V gene: TRBV28; J gene: TRBJ2-7; D gene: TRBD1; clone size: -; CDR3 length: 15; CDR3 protein: CASSPPGQVVNEQYF; CDR3 DNA: TGTGCCAGCAGTCCCCCGGGACAGGTCGTTAACGAGCAGTACTTC
V gene: TRBV19; J gene: TRBJ2-1; D gene: -; clone size: -; CDR3 length: 13; CDR3 protein: CASTIRGNNEQFF; CDR3 DNA: TGTGCCAGTACCATACGGGGGAACAATGAGCAGTTCTTC
V gene: TRBV5-8; J gene: TRBJ2-3; D gene: TRBD1; clone size: -; CDR3 length: 15; CDR3 protein: CASSPLDRNTDTQYF; CDR3 DNA: TGTGCCAGCAGCCCCCTGGACAGGAACACAGATACGCAGTATTTT
V gene: TRBV6-1; J gene: TRBJ2-3; D gene: -; clone size: -; CDR3 length: 15; CDR3 protein: CASSFGRSEPDTQYF; CDR3 DNA: TGTGCCAGCAGCTTCGGGAGATCTGAACCAGATACGCAGTATTTT
V gene: TRBV7-8; J gene: TRBJ1-2; D gene: TRBD1; clone size: -; CDR3 length: 13; CDR3 protein: CASRAGQYYGYTF; CDR3 DNA: TGTGCCAGCAGGGCGGGACAGTACTATGGCTACACCTTC
V gene: TRBV6-5; J gene: TRBJ1-1; D gene: TRBD1; clone size: -; CDR3 length: 13; CDR3 protein: CASRGTENTEAFF; CDR3 DNA: TGTGCCAGCAGGGGGACAGAGAACACTGAAGCTTTCTTT
V gene: TRBV6-5; J gene: TRBJ1-2; D gene: TRBD1; clone size: -; CDR3 length: 12; CDR3 protein: CASSTGQRGYTF; CDR3 DNA: TGTGCCAGCAGCACGGGACAGAGAGGCTACACCTTC
V gene: TRBV7-2; J gene: TRBJ2-7; D gene: -; clone size: -; CDR3 length: 18; CDR3 protein: CASSPIGGGETSSYEQYF; CDR3 DNA: TGTGCCAGCAGCCCAATAGGGGGAGGGGAGACGAGCTCCTACGAGCAGTACTTC
V gene: TRBV4-1; J gene: TRBJ2-5; D gene: TRBD1; clone size: -; CDR3 length: 15; CDR3 protein: CASSQVSGRGETQYF; CDR3 DNA: TGCGCCAGCAGCCAAGTAAGCGGCAGGGGGGAGACCCAGTACTTC
V gene: TRBV18; J gene: TRBJ2-5; D gene: TRBD1; clone size: once; CDR3 length: 15; CDR3 protein: CASSPTGGISETQYF; CDR3 DNA: TGTGCCAGCTCACCCACAGGGGGCATATCGGAGACCCAGTACTTC
V gene: TRBV2; J gene: TRBJ2-1; D gene: TRBD1; clone size: -; CDR3 length: 15; CDR3 protein: CASSLDRGYSYEQFF; CDR3 DNA: TGTGCCAGCAGCCTCGACAGGGGGTATAGCTACGAGCAGTTCTTC
V gene: TRBV6-5; J gene: TRBJ1-3; D gene: TRBD1; clone size: -; CDR3 length: 15; CDR3 protein: CASSRGDSSGNTIYF; CDR3 DNA: TGTGCCAGCAGTCGCGGGGACAGCTCTGGAAACACCATATATTTT
V gene: TRBV2; J gene: TRBJ2-1; D gene: TRBD1; clone size: -; CDR3 length: 13; CDR3 protein: CASQSGQGNEQFF; CDR3 DNA: TGTGCCAGCCAATCGGGACAGGGTAATGAGCAGTTCTTC
V gene: TRBV19; J gene: TRBJ2-1; D gene: -; clone size: -; CDR3 length: 16; CDR3 protein: CASSKPGQGGRNEQFF; CDR3 DNA: TGTGCCAGTAGCAAACCAGGGCAGGGGGGACGCAATGAGCAGTTCTTC
V gene: TRBV28; J gene: TRBJ2-7; D gene: -; clone size: -; CDR3 length: 15; CDR3 protein: CASSLVGAGFYEQYF; CDR3 DNA: TGTGCCAGCAGTTTAGTTGGGGCGGGATTCTACGAGCAGTACTTC
V gene: TRBV11-1; J gene: TRBJ2-3; D gene: -; clone size: -; CDR3 length: 13; CDR3 protein: CASSRTDTDTQYF; CDR3 DNA: TGTGCCAGCAGCCGGACAGATACAGATACGCAGTATTTT
V gene: TRBV7-9; J gene: TRBJ2-1; D gene: -; clone size: few; CDR3 length: 15; CDR3 protein: CASSLNLGSRELQFF; CDR3 DNA: TGTGCCAGCAGCTTAAACCTCGGCTCACGGGAGTTGCAATTCTTC
V gene: TRBV19; J gene: TRBJ2-3; D gene: TRBD2; clone size: once; CDR3 length: 18; CDR3 protein: CASSEPGLAGEGADTQYF; CDR3 DNA: TGTGCCAGTAGTGAACCGGGACTAGCGGGGGAGGGGGCAGATACGCAGTATTTT
V gene: TRBV7-7; J gene: TRBJ2-7; D gene: -; clone size: -; CDR3 length: 12; CDR3 protein: CASSTPGGEQYF; CDR3 DNA: TGTGCCAGCAGCACCCCCGGGGGCGAGCAGTACTTC
V gene: TRBV30; J gene: TRBJ2-7; D gene: TRBD2; clone size: -; CDR3 length: 13; CDR3 protein: CACRSSGPYEQYF; CDR3 DNA: TGTGCCTGCCGCTCTAGCGGACCCTACGAGCAGTACTTC
V gene: TRBV7-8; J gene: TRBJ2-3; D gene: TRBD2; clone size: -; CDR3 length: 16; CDR3 protein: CASSSRTSGSKDTQYF; CDR3 DNA: TGTGCCAGCAGCTCGCGGACTAGCGGGAGTAAGGATACGCAGTATTTT
V gene: TRBV6-4; J gene: TRBJ2-3; D gene: -; clone size: -; CDR3 length: 16; CDR3 protein: CASSEVGGPPTDTQYF; CDR3 DNA: TGTGCCAGCAGTGAAGTAGGAGGTCCCCCCACAGATACGCAGTATTTT
V gene: TRBV7-8; J gene: TRBJ2-7; D gene: TRBD1; clone size: -; CDR3 length: 15; CDR3 protein: CASSARTGHSYEQYF; CDR3 DNA: TGTGCCAGCAGCGCAAGGACAGGGCATTCGTACGAGCAGTACTTC
V gene: TRBV5-6; J gene: TRBJ2-3; D gene: -; clone size: -; CDR3 length: 15; CDR3 protein: CASSFRGRGTDTQYF; CDR3 DNA: TGTGCCAGCAGCTTTAGAGGGAGGGGGACAGATACGCAGTATTTT
V gene: TRBV4-2; J gene: TRBJ2-6; D gene: -; clone size: -; CDR3 length: 16; CDR3 protein: CASSQEDSSGANVLTF; CDR3 DNA: TGTGCCAGCAGCCAAGAGGACTCCTCTGGGGCCAACGTCCTGACTTTC
V gene: TRBV5-1; J gene: TRBJ2-7; D gene: TRBD1; clone size: once; CDR3 length: 11; CDR3 protein: CASHGTGKQYF; CDR3 DNA: TGCGCCAGCCACGGGACAGGGAAGCAGTACTTC
V gene: TRBV5-1; J gene: TRBJ2-7; D gene: -; clone size: few; CDR3 length: 14; CDR3 protein: CASSLSTIQYEQYF; CDR3 DNA: TGCGCCAGCAGCTTGTCTACTATTCAGTACGAGCAGTACTTC
V gene: TRBV19; J gene: TRBJ2-7; D gene: TRBD1; clone size: -; CDR3 length: 13; CDR3 protein: CASSRDRAYEQYF; CDR3 DNA: TGTGCCAGTAGTCGGGACAGAGCCTACGAGCAGTACTTC
V gene: TRBV9; J gene: TRBJ2-2; D gene: -; clone size: -; CDR3 length: 13; CDR3 protein: CASSAQNTGELFF; CDR3 DNA: TGTGCCAGCAGCGCACAAAACACCGGGGAGCTGTTTTTT